This T cell receptor (beta chain) stems from a study of T-cell memory formation after mild COVID-19. General study points: Mainly CM and EM harbored the contracting CD4+ clones; mainly EMRA harbored the CD8+ ones.

This clonotype was observed many times. Its antigen is not known. TCRdb reanalysed the 5' RACE reads using MiXCR and keeps one entry per CDR3 protein. The repertoire holds some 130,000 distinct CDR3 sequences, with around 6.3% as singletons. The ends were cut back, 0 bases at V and 5 bases at J, with 14 bases in the middle. From germline, CDR1 is GTSNPN and CDR2 SVGIG (reference sequence). The CDR3 totals 15 residues. The chain combines TRBV30 with TRBJ2-1, with a possible D match to TRBD2 (5 bases). The sample taken for sequencing was PBMCs or a T cell subset sorted from them (not recorded which). This receptor was identified in an adult woman who had mild COVID-19 (a few samples of this study predate the infection). Cell type and time point are not known. This CDR3 is CAWSVRASHHNEQFF. The CDR3 nucleotides are TGTGCCTGGAGTGTAAGGGCTAGCCATCACAATGAGCAGTTCTTC.